Following are 9 T cell receptor beta chains from one sample sequenced in a study of blood T cell repertoires in COVID-19. Only in-frame clones appear in the TCRdb table, and some are missing; sequencing was by immunoSEQ multiplex PCR. The sample shows approximately 100,000 clones, more than 75% of them seen only once. Specimen: peripheral blood. The receptor set was obtained from a woman aged 70-85 years with acute or convalescent COVID-19.

V and J are TRBV19 and TRBJ1-3; unclear D gene. V was clipped by 7 bases and J by 0 bases, with 10 bases between them. CDR1 is LNHDA, CDR2 SQIVND, per germline (reference sequence). The CDR3 runs 14 residues. Here the CDR3 DNA reads TGTGCCAGTACTACACCTAGCTCTGGAAACACCATATATTTT. Protein: CASTTPSSGNTIYF.

J is TRBJ2-3 and V is TRBV5-1, with 8 bases fitting TRBD2. J lost 1 base, V lost 4 bases, and 11 bases had no gene match. This CDR3 spans 17 amino acids. Looked up from germline, CDR1 is SGHRS and CDR2 is YFSETQ. CDR3 amino acids: CASSPVEGRGGTDTQYF. The CDR3 region has the DNA TGCGCCAGCAGCCCTGTCGAGGGGCGGGGGGGCACAGATACGCAGTATTTT.

The V and J genes are TRBV13 and TRBJ2-5, with TRBD1 as a possible D gene (6 bases). Germline V lookup: CDR1 PRHDT, CDR2 FYEKMQ (reference sequence). The V end lost 5 bases, the J end lost 2 bases, and 12 bases lay between the germline ends. This CDR3 contains 14 residues. This CDR3 is CASSHQQGQETQYF. The CDR3 region has the DNA TGTGCCAGCAGCCACCAACAGGGACAAGAGACCCAGTACTTC.

The sample holds a few counts of this clone. J is TRBJ2-7 and V is TRBV6-5, with 10 bases matching TRBD2. Germline V gene lookup returns CDR1 MNHEY and CDR2 SVGAGI. The V gene end was trimmed by 2 bases and the J gene end by 2 bases; junction bases not matched to a gene: 0. The CDR3 runs 14 residues. DNA for the CDR3: TGTGCCAGCAGTTACCTAGCGGGAGCCTACGAGCAGTACGTC. Its translation is CASSYLAGAYEQYV.

The CDR3 loop reads CATSDFPGLAGYNEQFF. The CDR3, as DNA: TGTGCCACCAGTGATTTCCCCGGACTAGCGGGGTACAATGAGCAGTTCTTC. The gene calls are TRBV24-1 and TRBJ2-1, with 12 bases identical to TRBD2. The CDR3 extends over 17 amino acids. V gave up 1 base and J gave up 4 bases; unmatched junction bases: 4. CDR1 is KGHDR, CDR2 SFDVKD, per germline.

The chain carries TRBV29-1 and TRBJ1-4; TRBD1 matches 9 bases. Germline trimming cut 5 bases from V and 8 bases from J; bases unmatched to any gene: 9. This CDR3 comprises 14 residues. CDR1 is SQVTM and CDR2 is ANQGSEA in the germline V gene. The CDR3 coding sequence is TGCAGCGTTTCACCGGGACAGGGTGGGGAAAAACTGTTTTTT. It yields the protein CSVSPGQGGEKLFF.

The chain is built from TRBV24-1 and TRBJ1-2; 8 bases align to TRBD1. The CDR3 sequence is 15 residues long. Germline V lookup: CDR1 KGHDR, CDR2 SFDVKD. V trimming: 5 bases; J trimming: 4 bases; junction bases outside the gene matches: 8. CDR3 in DNA: TGTGCCACCAGTGCCGATTCCGGGACAGGCTATGGCTACACCTTC. Protein product: CATSADSGTGYGYTF.

With regard to this clone: Other DNA sequences within the sample encode an identical CDR3. The genes are TRBV6-5 and TRBJ1-3; TRBD1 aligns across 7 bases. Germline trimming cut 4 bases from V and 4 bases from J; bases unmatched to any gene: 4. Germline CDR1 is MNHEY and CDR2 is SVGAGI. This CDR3 spans 14 amino acids. The CDR3 region is CASSSWDRGNTIYF. CDR3 nucleotide sequence: TGTGCCAGCAGTTCTTGGGACAGAGGAAACACCATATATTTT.

The chain couples TRBV5-8 to TRBJ2-6, with a weak D call TRBD1 (6 bases). The CDR3 has 16 residues. V was pared by 3 bases and J by 2 bases, with 12 bases between. In germline, CDR1 is SGHTS, CDR2 YDEGEE. The CDR3 DNA reads TGTGCCAGCAGCTCCGGACAGCCAACTGGGGCCAACGTCCTGACTTTC. Its translation: CASSSGQPTGANVLTF.